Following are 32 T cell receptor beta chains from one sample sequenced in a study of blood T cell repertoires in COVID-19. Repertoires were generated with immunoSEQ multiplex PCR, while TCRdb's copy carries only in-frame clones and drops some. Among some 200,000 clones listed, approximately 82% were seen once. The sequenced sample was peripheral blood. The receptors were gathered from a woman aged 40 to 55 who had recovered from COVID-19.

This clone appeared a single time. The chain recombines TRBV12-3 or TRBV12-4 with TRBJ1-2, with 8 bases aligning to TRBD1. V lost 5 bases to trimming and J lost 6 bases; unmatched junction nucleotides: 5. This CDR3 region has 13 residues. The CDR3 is CASSRSGGNGYTF. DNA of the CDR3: TGTGCCAGCAGTCGTTCAGGGGGCAATGGCTACACCTTC.

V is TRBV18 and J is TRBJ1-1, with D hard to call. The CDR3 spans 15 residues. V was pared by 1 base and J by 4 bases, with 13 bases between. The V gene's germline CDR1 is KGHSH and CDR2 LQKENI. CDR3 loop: CASSPLREVGTEAFF. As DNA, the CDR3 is TGTGCCAGCTCACCACTACGAGAGGTGGGCACTGAAGCTTTCTTT.

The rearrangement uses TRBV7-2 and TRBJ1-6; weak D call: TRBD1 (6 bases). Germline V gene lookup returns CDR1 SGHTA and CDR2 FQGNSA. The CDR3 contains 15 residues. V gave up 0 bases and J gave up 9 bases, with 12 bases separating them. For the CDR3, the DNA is TGTGCCAGCAGCTTAGCGGGACACGAAAGTTCACCCCTCCACTTT. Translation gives CASSLAGHESSPLHF.

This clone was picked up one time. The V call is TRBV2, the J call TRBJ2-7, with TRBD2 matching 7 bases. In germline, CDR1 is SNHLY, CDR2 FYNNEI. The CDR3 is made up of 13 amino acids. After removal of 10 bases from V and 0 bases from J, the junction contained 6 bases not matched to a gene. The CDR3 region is CATKRGSSYEQYF. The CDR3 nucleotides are TGTGCCACCAAGCGGGGTAGCTCCTACGAGCAGTACTTC.

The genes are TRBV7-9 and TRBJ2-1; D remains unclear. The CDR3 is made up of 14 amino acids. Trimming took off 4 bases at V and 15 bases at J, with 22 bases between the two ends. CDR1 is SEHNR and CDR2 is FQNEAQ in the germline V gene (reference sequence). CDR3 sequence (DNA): TGTGCCAGCAGCTCCGGGTCGGCTAGTCCCTCTGCGTTCTTC. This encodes CASSSGSASPSAFF.

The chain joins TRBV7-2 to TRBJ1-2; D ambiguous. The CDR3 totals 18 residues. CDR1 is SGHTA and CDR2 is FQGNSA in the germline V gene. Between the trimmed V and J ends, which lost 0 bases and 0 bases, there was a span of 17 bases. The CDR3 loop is CASSLALLAGVSNYGYTF. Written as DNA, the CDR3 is TGTGCCAGCAGCTTAGCTCTCCTCGCGGGTGTTTCTAACTATGGCTACACCTTC.

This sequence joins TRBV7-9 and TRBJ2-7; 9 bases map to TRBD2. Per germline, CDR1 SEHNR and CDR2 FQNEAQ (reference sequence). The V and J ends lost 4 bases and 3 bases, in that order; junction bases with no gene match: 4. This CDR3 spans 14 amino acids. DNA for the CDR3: TGTGCCAGCAGCTGGGCTAGCGGGGACTACGAGCAGTACTTC. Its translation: CASSWASGDYEQYF.

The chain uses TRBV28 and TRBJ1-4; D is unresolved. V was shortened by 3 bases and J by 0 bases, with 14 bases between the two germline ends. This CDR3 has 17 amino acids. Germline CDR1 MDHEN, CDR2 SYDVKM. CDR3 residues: CASSLYPGRTTNEKLFF. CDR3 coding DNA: TGTGCCAGCAGTTTGTACCCGGGAAGAACAACTAATGAAAAACTGTTTTTT. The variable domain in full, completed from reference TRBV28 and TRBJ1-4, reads DVKVTQSSRYLVKRTGEKVFLECVQDMDHENMFWYRQDPGLGLRLIYFSYDVKMKEKGDIPEGYSVSREKKERFSLILESASTNQTSMYLCASSLYPGRTTNEKLFFGSGTQLSVL.

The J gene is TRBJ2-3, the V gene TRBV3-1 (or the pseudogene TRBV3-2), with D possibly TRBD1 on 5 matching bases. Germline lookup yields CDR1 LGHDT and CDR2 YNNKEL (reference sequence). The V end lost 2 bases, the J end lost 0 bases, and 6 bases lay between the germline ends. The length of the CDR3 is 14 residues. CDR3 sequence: CASSQTGSTDTQYF. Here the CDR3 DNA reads TGTGCCAGCAGCCAAACAGGTAGCACAGATACGCAGTATTTT.

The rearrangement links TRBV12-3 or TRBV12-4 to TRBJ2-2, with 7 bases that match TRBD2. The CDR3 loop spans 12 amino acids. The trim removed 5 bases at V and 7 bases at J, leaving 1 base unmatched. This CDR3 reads CASSRTSGELFF. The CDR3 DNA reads TGTGCCAGCAGTCGGACTAGCGGGGAGCTGTTTTTT.

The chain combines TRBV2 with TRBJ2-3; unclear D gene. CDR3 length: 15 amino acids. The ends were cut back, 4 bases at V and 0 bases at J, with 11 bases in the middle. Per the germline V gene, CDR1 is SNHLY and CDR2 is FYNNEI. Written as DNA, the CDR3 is TGTGCCAGCAGTGTCGAACTTTCTAGCACAGATACGCAGTATTTT. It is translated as CASSVELSSTDTQYF.

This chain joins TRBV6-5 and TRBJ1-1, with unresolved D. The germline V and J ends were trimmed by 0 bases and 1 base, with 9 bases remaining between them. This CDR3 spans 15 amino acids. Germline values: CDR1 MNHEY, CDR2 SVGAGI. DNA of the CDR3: TGTGCCAGCAGTTACTCCCAAATCGGGAACACTGAAGCTTTCTTT. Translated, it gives CASSYSQIGNTEAFF.

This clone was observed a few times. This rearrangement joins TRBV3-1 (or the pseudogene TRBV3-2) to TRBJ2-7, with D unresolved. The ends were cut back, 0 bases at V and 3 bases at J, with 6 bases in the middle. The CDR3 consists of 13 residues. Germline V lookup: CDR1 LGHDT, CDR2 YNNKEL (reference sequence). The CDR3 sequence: CASSQDHSYEQYF. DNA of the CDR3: TGTGCCAGCAGCCAAGATCACAGCTACGAGCAGTACTTC.

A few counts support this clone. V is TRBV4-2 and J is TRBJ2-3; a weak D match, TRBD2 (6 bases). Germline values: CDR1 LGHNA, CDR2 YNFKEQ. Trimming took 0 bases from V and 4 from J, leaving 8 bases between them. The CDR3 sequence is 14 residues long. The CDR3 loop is CASSQDSGSDTQYF. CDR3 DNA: TGTGCCAGCAGCCAAGATAGCGGCTCAGATACGCAGTATTTT.

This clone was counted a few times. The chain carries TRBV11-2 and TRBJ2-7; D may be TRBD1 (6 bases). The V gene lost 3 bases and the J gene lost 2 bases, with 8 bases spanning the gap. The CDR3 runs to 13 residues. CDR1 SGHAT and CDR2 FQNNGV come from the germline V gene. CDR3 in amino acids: CASSFRQAYEQYF. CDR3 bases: TGTGCCAGCAGCTTTCGACAGGCCTACGAGCAGTACTTC.

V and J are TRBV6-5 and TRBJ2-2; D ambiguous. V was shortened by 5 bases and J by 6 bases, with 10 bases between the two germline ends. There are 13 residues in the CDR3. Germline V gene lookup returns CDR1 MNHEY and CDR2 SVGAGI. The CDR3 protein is CASSTQTPGELFF. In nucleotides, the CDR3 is TGTGCCAGCAGTACTCAAACGCCCGGGGAGCTGTTTTTT.

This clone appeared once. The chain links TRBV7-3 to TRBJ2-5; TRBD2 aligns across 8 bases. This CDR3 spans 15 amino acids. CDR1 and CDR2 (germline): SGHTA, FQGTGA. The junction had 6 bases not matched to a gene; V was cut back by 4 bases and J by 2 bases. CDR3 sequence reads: CASSSAGEGQETQYF. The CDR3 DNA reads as TGTGCCAGCAGCTCAGCGGGGGAAGGGCAAGAGACCCAGTACTTC.

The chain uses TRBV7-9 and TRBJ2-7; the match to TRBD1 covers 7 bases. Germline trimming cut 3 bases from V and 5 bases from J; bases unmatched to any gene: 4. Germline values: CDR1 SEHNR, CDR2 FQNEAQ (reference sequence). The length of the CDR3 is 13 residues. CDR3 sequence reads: CASSLRQGNEQYF. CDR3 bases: TGTGCCAGCAGCTTGAGACAGGGCAACGAGCAGTACTTC.

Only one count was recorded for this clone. The DNA of the CDR3 is TGTGCCTCACGGGGTACTAGAGGCAATCAGCCCCAGCATTTT. This codes for CASRGTRGNQPQHF. The chain recombines TRBV18 with TRBJ1-5; the D is unclear. The V end lost 11 bases, the J end lost 2 bases, and 16 bases lay between the germline ends. The CDR3 spans 14 residues. The germline V gene has CDR1 KGHSH and CDR2 LQKENI.

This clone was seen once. The CDR3 here is CASSLAGQGWANEKLFF. CDR3 nucleotide sequence: TGTGCCAGCAGCTTAGCGGGACAGGGTTGGGCTAATGAAAAACTGTTTTTT. The J gene is TRBJ1-4, the V gene TRBV7-2; 9 bases line up with TRBD1. CDR3 length: 17 residues. From germline, CDR1 is SGHTA and CDR2 FQGNSA. The trim removed 0 bases at V and 3 bases at J, leaving 5 bases unmatched.

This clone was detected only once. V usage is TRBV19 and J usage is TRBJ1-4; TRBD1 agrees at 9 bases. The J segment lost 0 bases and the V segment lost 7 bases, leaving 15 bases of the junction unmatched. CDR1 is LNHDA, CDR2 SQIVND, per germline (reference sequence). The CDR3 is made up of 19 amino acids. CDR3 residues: CASTATLGQGSATNEKLFF. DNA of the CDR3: TGTGCCAGTACCGCTACCCTCGGACAGGGGAGCGCAACTAATGAAAAACTGTTTTTT.

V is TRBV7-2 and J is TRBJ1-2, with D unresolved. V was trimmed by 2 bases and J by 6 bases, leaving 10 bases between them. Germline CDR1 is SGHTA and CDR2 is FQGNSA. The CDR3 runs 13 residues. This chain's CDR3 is CASSLNRDDGYTF. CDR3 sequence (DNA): TGTGCCAGCAGCTTAAATCGGGATGATGGCTACACCTTC.

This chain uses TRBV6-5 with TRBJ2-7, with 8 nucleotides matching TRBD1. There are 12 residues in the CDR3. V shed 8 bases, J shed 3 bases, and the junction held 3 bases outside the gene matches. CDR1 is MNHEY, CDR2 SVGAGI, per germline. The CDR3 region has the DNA TGTGCCAGCTTGGGACAGGACTACGAGCAGTACTTC. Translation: CASLGQDYEQYF.

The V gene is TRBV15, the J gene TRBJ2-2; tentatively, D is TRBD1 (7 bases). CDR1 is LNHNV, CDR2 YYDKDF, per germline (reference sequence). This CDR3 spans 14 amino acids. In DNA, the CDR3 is TGTGCAACCCAGGGGGAGGCGAACACCGGGGAGCTGTTTTTT. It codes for CATQGEANTGELFF. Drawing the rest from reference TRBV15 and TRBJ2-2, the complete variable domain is DAMVIQNPRYQVTQFGKPVTLSCSQTLNHNVMYWYQQKSSQAPKLLFHYYDKDFNNEADTPDNFQSRRPNTSFCFLDIRSPGLGDTAMYLCATQGEANTGELFFGEGSRLTVL.

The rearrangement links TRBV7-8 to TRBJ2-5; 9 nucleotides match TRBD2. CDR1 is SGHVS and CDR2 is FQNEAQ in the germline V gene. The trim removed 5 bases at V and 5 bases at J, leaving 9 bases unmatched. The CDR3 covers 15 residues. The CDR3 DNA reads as TGTGCCAGCAGCCTAGGGGCGGGGGGGTACGAGACCCAGTACTTC. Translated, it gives CASSLGAGGYETQYF.

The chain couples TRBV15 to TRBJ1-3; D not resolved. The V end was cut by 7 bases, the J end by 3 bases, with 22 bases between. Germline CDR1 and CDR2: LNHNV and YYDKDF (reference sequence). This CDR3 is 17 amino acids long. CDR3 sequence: CATTRSGSGRLGNTIYF. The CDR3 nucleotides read TGTGCCACCACTCGGTCCGGATCGGGGAGGCTTGGAAACACCATATATTTT.

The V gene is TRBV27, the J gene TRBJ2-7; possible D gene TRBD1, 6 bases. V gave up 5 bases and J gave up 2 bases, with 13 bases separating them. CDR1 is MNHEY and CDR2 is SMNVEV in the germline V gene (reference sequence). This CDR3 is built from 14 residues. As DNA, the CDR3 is TGTGCCAGCAGTCGGACAGCTGGGGCCTACGAGCAGTACTTC. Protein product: CASSRTAGAYEQYF.

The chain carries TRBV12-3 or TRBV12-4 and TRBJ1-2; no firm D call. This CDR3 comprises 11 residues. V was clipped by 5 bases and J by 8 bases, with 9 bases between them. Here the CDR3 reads CASSERRGYTF. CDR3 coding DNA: TGTGCCAGCAGTGAGCGGAGGGGCTACACCTTC.

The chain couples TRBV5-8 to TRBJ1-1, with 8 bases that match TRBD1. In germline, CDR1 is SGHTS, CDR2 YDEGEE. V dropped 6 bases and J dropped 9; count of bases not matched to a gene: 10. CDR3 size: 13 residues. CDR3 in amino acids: CASNKGQGEKAFF. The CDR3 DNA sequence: TGTGCCAGCAACAAAGGACAGGGAGAAAAAGCTTTCTTT. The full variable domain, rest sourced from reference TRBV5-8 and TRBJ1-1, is EAGVTQSPTHLIKTRGQQATLRCSPISGHTSVYWYQQALGLGLQFLLWYDEGEERNRGNFPPRFSGRQFPNYSSELNVNALELEDSALYLCASNKGQGEKAFFGQGTRLTVV.

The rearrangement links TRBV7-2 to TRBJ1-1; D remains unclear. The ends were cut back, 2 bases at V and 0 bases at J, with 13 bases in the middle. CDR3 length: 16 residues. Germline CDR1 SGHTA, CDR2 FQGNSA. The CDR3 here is CASSLSMASMNTEAFF. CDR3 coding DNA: TGTGCCAGCAGCTTATCAATGGCCAGTATGAACACTGAAGCTTTCTTT.

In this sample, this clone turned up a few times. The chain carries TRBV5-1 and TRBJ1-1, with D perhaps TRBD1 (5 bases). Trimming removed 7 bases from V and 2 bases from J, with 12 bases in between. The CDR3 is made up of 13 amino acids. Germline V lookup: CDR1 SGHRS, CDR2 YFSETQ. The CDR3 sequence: CASRDSKNTEAFF. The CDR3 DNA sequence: TGCGCCAGCCGCGACAGCAAAAACACTGAAGCTTTCTTT.

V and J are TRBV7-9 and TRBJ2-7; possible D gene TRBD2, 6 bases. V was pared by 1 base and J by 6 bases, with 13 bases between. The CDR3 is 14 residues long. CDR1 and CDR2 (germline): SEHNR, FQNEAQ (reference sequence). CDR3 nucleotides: TGTGCCAGCAGCTTAGGGACTAAGGAAGCCGAGCAGTACTTC. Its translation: CASSLGTKEAEQYF.